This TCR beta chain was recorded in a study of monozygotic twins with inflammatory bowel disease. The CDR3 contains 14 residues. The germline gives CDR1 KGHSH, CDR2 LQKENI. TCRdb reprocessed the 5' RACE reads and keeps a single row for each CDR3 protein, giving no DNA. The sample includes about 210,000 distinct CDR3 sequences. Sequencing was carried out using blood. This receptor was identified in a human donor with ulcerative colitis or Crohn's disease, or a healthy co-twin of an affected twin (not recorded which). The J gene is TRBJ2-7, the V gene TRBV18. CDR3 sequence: CTSSRHLGSYEQYF.